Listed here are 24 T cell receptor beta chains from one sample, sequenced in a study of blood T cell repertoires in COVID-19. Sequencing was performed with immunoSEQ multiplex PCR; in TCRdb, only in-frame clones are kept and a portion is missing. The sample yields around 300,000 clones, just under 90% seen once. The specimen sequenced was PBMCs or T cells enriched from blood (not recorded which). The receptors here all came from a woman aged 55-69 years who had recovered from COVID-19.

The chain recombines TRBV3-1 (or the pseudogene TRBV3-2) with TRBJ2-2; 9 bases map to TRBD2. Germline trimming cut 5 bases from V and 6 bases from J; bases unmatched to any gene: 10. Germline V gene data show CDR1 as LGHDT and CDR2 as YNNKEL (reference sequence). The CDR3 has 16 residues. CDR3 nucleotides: TGTGCCAGCAGCGATACCGGGACTAGCCGGCCCGGGGAGCTGTTTTTT. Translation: CASSDTGTSRPGELFF.

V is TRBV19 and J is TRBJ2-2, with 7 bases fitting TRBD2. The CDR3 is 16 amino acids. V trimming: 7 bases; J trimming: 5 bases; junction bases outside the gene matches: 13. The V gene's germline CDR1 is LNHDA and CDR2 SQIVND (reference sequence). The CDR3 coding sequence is TGTGCCAGTAAATCGGCCAGCGGGGTTCTTACCGGGGAGCTGTTTTTT. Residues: CASKSASGVLTGELFF.

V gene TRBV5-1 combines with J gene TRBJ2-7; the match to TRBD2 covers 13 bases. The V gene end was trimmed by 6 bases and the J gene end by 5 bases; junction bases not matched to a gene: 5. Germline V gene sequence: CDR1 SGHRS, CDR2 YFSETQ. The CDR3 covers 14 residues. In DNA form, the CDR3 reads TGCGCCAGCACCCGGACTAGCGGGAGCCACGAGCAGTACTTC. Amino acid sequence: CASTRTSGSHEQYF.

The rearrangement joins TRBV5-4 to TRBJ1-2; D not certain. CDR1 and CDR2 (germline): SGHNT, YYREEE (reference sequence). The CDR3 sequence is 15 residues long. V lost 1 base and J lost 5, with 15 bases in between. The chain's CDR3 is CASSLSGEIGYGYTF. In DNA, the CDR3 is TGTGCCAGCAGCTTGAGCGGGGAAATAGGGTATGGCTACACCTTC.

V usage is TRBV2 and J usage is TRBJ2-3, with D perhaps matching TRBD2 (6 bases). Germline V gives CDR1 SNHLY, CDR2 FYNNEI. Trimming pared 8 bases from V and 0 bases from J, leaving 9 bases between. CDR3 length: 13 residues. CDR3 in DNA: TGTGCCAGCGCGGGGAGAAGCACAGATACGCAGTATTTT. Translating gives CASAGRSTDTQYF. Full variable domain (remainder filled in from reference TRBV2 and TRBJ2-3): EPEVTQTPSHQVTQMGQEVILRCVPISNHLYFYWYRQILGQKVEFLVSFYNNEISEKSEIFDDQFSVERPDGSNFTLKIRSTKLEDSAMYFCASAGRSTDTQYFGPGTRLTVL.

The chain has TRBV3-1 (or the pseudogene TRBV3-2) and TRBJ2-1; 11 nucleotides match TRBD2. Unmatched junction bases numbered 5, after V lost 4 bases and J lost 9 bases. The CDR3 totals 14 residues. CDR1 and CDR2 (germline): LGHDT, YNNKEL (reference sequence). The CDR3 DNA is TGTGCCAGCAGCCCTCCGGGACTAGCGGCTGAGCAGTTCTTC. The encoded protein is CASSPPGLAAEQFF.

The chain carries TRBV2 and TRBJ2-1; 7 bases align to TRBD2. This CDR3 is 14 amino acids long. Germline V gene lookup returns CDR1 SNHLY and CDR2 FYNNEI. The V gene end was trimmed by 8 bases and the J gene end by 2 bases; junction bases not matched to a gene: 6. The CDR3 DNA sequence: TGTGCCAGCGGGAGGGCCGGCACCTACAATGAGCAGTTCTTC. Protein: CASGRAGTYNEQFF.

CDR3 residues: CASSPFAGGYNEQFF. The CDR3 bases are TGTGCCAGCTCACCTTTTGCGGGGGGTTACAATGAGCAGTTCTTC. The V and J genes are TRBV18 and TRBJ2-1, with 8 positions matching TRBD2. V dropped 3 bases and J dropped 4; count of bases not matched to a gene: 5. The CDR3 length is 15 residues. Germline CDR1 is KGHSH and CDR2 is LQKENI.

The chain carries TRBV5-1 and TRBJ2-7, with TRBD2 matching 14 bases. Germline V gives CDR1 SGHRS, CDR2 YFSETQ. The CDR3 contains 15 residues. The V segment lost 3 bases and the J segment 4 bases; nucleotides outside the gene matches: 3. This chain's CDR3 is CASSWGTSGSYEQYF. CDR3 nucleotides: TGCGCCAGCAGCTGGGGGACTAGCGGGAGTTACGAGCAGTACTTC.

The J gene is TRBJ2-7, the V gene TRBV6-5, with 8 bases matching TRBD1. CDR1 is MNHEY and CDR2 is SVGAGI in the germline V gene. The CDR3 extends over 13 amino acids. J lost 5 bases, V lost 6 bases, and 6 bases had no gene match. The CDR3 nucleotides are TGTGCCAGCAGCTCTCAGGGGGCGAACGAGCAGTACTTC. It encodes CASSSQGANEQYF.

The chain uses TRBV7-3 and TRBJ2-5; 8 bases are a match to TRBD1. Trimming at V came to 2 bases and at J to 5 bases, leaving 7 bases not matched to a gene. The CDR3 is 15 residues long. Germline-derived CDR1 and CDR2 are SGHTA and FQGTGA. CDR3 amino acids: CASSLAGQGLETQYF. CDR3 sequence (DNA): TGTGCCAGCAGCTTAGCTGGACAGGGACTTGAGACCCAGTACTTC.

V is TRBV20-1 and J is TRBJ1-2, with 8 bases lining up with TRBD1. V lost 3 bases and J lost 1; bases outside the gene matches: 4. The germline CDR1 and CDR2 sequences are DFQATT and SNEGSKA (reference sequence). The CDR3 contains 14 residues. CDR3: CSASMDRVNYGYTF. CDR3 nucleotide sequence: TGCAGTGCTAGTATGGACAGGGTTAACTATGGCTACACCTTC.

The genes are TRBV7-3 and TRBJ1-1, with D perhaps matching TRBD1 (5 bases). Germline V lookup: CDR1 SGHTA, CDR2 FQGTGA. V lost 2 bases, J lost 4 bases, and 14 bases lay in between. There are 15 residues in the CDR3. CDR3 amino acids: CASSLGSGLGTEAFF. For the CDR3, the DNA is TGTGCCAGCAGCTTAGGGTCAGGGTTGGGCACTGAAGCTTTCTTT.

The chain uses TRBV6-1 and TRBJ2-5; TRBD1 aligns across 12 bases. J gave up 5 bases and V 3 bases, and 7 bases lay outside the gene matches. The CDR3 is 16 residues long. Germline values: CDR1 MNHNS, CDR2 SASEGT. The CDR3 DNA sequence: TGTGCCAGCAGTGATAGGGGGACAGGGGGCCCGGAGACCCAGTACTTC. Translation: CASSDRGTGGPETQYF.

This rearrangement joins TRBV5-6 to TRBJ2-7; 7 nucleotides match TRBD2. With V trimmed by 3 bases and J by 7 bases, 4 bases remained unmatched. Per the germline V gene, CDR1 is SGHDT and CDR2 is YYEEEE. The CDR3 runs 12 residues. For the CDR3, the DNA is TGTGCCAGCAGCTCGCTCGGGGGGGAGCAGTACTTC. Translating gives CASSSLGGEQYF. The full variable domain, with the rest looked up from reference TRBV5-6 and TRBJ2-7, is DAGVTQSPTHLIKTRGQQVTLRCSPKSGHDTVSWYQQALGQGPQFIFQYYEEEERQRGNFPDRFSGHQFPNYSSELNVNALLLGDSALYLCASSSLGGEQYFGPGTRLTVT.

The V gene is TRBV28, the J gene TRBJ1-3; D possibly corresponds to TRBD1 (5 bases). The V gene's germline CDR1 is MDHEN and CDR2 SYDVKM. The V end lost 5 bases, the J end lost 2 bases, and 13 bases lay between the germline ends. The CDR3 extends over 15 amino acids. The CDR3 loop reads CASSLGGYAGNTIYF. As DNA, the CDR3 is TGTGCCAGCAGTCTGGGGGGGTACGCTGGAAACACCATATATTTT.

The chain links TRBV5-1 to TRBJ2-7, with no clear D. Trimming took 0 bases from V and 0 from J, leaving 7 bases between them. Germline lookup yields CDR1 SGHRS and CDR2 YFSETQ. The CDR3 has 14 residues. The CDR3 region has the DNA TGCGCCAGCAGCTTGGGCGTGAGCTCCTACGAGCAGTACTTC. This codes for CASSLGVSSYEQYF.

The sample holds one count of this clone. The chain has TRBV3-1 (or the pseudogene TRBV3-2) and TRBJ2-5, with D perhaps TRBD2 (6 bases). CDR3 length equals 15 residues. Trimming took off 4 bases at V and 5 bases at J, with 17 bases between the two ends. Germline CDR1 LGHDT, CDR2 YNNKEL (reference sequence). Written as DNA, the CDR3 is TGTGCCAGCAGCCCACCCACCCCAGGGAGGGAGACCCAGTACTTC. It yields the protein CASSPPTPGRETQYF.

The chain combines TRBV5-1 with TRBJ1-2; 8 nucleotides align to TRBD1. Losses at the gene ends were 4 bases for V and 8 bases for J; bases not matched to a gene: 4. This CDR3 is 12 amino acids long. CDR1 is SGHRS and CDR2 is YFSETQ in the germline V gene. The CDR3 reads CASSATGAGYTF. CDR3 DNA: TGCGCCAGCAGCGCGACAGGGGCGGGCTACACCTTC. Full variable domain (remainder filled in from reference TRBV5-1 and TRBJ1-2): KAGVTQTPRYLIKTRGQQVTLSCSPISGHRSVSWYQQTPGQGLQFLFEYFSETQRNKGNFPGRFSGRQFSNSRSEMNVSTLELGDSALYLCASSATGAGYTFGSGTRLTVV.

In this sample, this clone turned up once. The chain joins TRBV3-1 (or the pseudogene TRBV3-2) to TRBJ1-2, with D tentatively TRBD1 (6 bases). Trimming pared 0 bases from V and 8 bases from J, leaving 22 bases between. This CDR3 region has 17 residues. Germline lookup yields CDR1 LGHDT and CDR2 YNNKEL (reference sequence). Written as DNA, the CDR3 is TGTGCCAGCAGCCAAGATCCACAGGGCCTAAAGTCTTGGGGCTACACCTTC. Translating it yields CASSQDPQGLKSWGYTF.

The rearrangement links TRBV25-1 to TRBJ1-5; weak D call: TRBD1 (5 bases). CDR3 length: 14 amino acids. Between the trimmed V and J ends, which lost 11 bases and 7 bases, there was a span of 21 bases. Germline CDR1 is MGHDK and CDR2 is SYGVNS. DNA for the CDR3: TGTGCCGGGCCCCTTAGAAGACGGGGGCAGCCCCAGCATTTT. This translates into CAGPLRRRGQPQHF.

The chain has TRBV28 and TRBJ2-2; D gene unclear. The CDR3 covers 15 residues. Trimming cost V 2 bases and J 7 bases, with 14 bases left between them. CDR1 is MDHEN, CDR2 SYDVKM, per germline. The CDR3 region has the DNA TGTGCCAGCAGTTTAGCACTCGGTAGCAGCGGGGAGCTGTTTTTT. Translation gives CASSLALGSSGELFF. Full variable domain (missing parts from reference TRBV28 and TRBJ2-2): DVKVTQSSRYLVKRTGEKVFLECVQDMDHENMFWYRQDPGLGLRLIYFSYDVKMKEKGDIPEGYSVSREKKERFSLILESASTNQTSMYLCASSLALGSSGELFFGEGSRLTVL.

This CDR3 reads CASSRDRGTNEKLFF. CDR3 nucleotide sequence: TGTGCCAGCAGCCGGGACAGGGGTACTAATGAAAAACTGTTTTTT. The genes are TRBV6-5 and TRBJ1-4; 10 bases agree with TRBD1. With 6 bases clipped from V and 2 bases from J, the junction kept 3 bases outside the gene matches. The germline gives CDR1 MNHEY, CDR2 SVGAGI. This CDR3 contains 15 residues.

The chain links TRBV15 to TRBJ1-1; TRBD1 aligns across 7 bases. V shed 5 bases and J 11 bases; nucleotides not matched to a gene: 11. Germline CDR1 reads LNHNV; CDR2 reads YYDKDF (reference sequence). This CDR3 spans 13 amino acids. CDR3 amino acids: CATSYDRVQIAFF. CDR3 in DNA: TGTGCCACCAGCTATGACAGGGTTCAGATCGCTTTCTTT.